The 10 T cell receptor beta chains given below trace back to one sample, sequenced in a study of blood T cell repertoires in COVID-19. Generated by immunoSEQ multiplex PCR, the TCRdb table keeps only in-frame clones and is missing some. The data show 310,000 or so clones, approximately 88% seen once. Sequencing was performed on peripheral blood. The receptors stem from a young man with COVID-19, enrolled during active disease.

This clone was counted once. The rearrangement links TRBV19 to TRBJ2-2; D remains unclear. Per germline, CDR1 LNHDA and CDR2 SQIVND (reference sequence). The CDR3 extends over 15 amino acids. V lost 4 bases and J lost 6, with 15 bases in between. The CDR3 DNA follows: TGTGCCAGTAGTAGCCTCTACGAGGCCGCCGGGGAGCTGTTTTTT. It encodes CASSSLYEAAGELFF. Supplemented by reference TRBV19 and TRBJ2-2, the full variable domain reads DGGITQSPKYLFRKEGQNVTLSCEQNLNHDAMYWYRQDPGQGLRLIYYSQIVNDFQKGDIAEGYSVSREKKESFPLTVTSAQKNPTAFYLCASSSLYEAAGELFFGEGSRLTVL.

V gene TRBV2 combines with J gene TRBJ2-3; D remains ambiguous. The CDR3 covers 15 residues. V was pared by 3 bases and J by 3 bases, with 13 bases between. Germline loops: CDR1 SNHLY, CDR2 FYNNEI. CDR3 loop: CASSDRAGRTDTQYF. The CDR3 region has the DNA TGTGCCAGCAGTGACCGAGCAGGCAGAACAGATACGCAGTATTTT.

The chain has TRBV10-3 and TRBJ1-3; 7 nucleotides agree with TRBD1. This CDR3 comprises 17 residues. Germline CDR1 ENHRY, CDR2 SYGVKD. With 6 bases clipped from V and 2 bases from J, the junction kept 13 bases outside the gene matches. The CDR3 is CAISLALFDRAGNTIYF. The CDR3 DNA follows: TGTGCCATCAGCCTAGCCCTATTCGACAGGGCTGGAAACACCATATATTTT.

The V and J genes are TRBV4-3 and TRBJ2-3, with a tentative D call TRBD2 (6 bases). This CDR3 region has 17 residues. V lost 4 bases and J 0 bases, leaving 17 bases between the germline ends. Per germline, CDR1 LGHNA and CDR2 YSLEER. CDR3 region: CASSREEGTPSTDTQYF. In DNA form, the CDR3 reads TGCGCCAGCAGCCGCGAGGAAGGGACTCCTAGCACAGATACGCAGTATTTT.

This CDR3 is CSVAARQGRPETQYF. The DNA of the CDR3 is TGCAGCGTTGCTGCCCGACAGGGTCGCCCAGAGACCCAGTACTTC. The chain joins TRBV29-1 to TRBJ2-5; TRBD1 aligns across 7 bases. J was trimmed by 4 bases and V by 4 bases; bases with no gene match: 12. Germline loops: CDR1 SQVTM, CDR2 ANQGSEA. The CDR3 has 15 amino acids.

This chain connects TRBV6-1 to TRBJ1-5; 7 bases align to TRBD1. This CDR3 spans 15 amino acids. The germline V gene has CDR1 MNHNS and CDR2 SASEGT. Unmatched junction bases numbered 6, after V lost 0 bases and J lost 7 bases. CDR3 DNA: TGTGCCAGCAGTGAAGCAAGTGACAGGGCCCAGCCCCAGCATTTT. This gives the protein CASSEASDRAQPQHF.

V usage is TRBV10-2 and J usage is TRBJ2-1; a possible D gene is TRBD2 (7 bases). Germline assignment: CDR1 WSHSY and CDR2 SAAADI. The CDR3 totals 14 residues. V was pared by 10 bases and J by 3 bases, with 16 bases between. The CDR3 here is CAIKGGALYNEQFF. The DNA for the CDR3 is TGCGCCATAAAAGGGGGGGCTCTCTACAATGAGCAGTTCTTC.

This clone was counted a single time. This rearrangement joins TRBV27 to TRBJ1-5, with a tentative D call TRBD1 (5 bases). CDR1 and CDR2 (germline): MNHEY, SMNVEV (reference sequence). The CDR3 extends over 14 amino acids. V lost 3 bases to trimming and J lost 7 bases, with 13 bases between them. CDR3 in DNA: TGTGCCAGCAGTTTTAGGGATGGGGCCCAGCCCCAGCATTTT. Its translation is CASSFRDGAQPQHF.

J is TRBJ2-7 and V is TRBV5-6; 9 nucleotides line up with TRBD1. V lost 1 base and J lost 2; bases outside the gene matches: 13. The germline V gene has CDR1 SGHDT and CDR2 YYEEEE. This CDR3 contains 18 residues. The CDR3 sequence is CASSLRGTGYGPAYEQYF. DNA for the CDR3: TGTGCCAGCAGCTTGAGAGGGACAGGGTACGGGCCGGCCTACGAGCAGTACTTC.

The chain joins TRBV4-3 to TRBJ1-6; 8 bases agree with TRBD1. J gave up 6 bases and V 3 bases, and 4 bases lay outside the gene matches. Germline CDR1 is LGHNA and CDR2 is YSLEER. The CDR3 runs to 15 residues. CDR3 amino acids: CASSHGTGLNSPLHF. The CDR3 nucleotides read TGCGCCAGCAGCCACGGGACAGGTCTTAATTCACCCCTCCACTTT.